The clone carrying this T cell receptor beta chain was seen a single time. The sample originates from a study of PD-1 blockade in classical Hodgkin lymphoma. CDR3 length: 18 amino acids. Germline CDR1 and CDR2: SGHNT and YYREEE (reference sequence). Trimming removed 2 bases from V and 0 bases from J; junction bases left unmatched: 7. This table comes from immunoSEQ multiplex PCR, and its TCRdb copy is limited to in-frame clones, with some not included. This table has under 95,000 clones, about 93% appearing once. After autologous stem cell transplantation all patients relapsed, and prior brentuximab vedotin exposure differed between cohorts.

This chain connects TRBV5-4 to TRBJ2-7; 14 bases line up with TRBD2. Sequenced here: peripheral blood mononuclear cells (PBMCs), sampled at baseline. This clonotype originated in a human donor with classical Hodgkin lymphoma. CDR3 nucleotide sequence: TGTGCCAGCAGCTTACCGGGACTAGCGGGAGTAAGCTCCTACGAGCAGTACTTC. It codes for CASSLPGLAGVSSYEQYF.